This T cell receptor (beta chain) appears in the sequencing data of a study of OX40 agonist ivuxolimab in advanced cancers. In the study overall: The costimulatory receptor OX40 (CD134) was targeted by ivuxolimab, a fully human IgG2 agonistic monoclonal antibody. Intravenous ivuxolimab was administered to patients every 2 weeks at six dose levels: 0.01, 0.1, 0.3, 1.5, 3 and 10 mg/kg. Of the roughly 51 patients in dose escalation, about 20 had hepatocellular carcinoma, about 15 had melanoma, 9 had renal cell carcinoma and 9 had head and neck cancer. In the dose-escalation cohort, around four fifths of patients were male, and the mean age was approximately 55 years, with a range of about 23 to 85. Patients were allowed to have had prior anti-PD-1, anti-PD-L1 or anti-CTLA-4 therapy, and around 40% of the dose-escalation patients had previously received checkpoint inhibitors. Partial responses occurred in three dose-escalation patients, of whom one had hepatocellular carcinoma and two had cutaneous melanoma. Peripheral TCRbeta sequencing was intended to test whether TCR sequence diversity was altered and clonal T-cell expansion was caused by ivuxolimab. The monotherapy dose-escalation portion (N ≈ 55 patients) of the phase I ivuxolimab trial is reported in the paper.

The CDR3 covers 14 residues, taking in both the cysteine and the phenylalanine. Of the read, only the CDR3 DNA is kept; its 42 bases are in frame from base 1. Unmatched junction bases come to 6, with V trimmed by 7 bases and J by 8 bases. From the germline V gene, CDR1 is MNHNS and CDR2 is SASEGT. Genomic DNA was extracted from sorted cells for sequencing of the TCRbeta CDR3 region. TCRbeta CDR3 regions were sequenced using the immunoSEQ Assay. TCRdb took this table from immuneACCESS and kept in-frame rearrangements with V and J called. Such tables lack part of the clones; where checked against another copy, unresolved V genes explain under half of the gap, and the rest is unexplained. The sample table shows some 76,000 clones, and roughly nine tenths are seen once. Just over 0.75% of the sample is in the top ten clones. Notes on this clone: The antigen it binds to is not known. Base qualities are not recorded, but no much larger clone differs from it by a single base.

The trial excluded patients who had a history of autoimmune disease or were on systemic immunosuppression. Peripheral blood for TCR sequencing was collected from all dose cohorts at baseline, on cycle 4 day 1, and on cycle 7 day 1. The samples were taken from a phase I, first-in-human, multicenter, open-label dose-escalation trial of ivuxolimab. The trial enrolled adults with locally advanced or metastatic head and neck squamous cell, hepatocellular, melanoma or renal cell carcinoma. Before TCR sequencing, CD4+ and CD8+ T cells were separately sorted from peripheral blood. The study at large found these results: At doses of 0.1 to 3.0 mg/kg, clonal expansion of both CD4+ and CD8+ T cells in blood was seen between baseline and week 6. Which antigens the clonally expanded peripheral T cells were specific for was not determined. Low levels of normalized T-cell clonal expansion were also seen in some patients who did not respond. In partial responders in the 0.1-3.0 mg/kg groups, normalized peripheral clonal expansion was found to be among the lowest, especially among CD8+ T cells. After ivuxolimab, more expanded clones were found on average in CD8+ T cells than in CD4+ T cells.

The chain uses TRBV6-1 and TRBJ1-4, with TRBD1 matching 11 junction bases. The specimen comprised CD4+ or CD8+ T cells sorted from blood, sampled in a trial of the OX40 agonist ivuxolimab. The receptor was isolated from an adult with an advanced solid tumor such as melanoma, head and neck, liver or kidney cancer. This receptor has the CDR3 CASMRTGGREKLFF. The nucleotide sequence reads as follows: TGTGCCAGCATGCGGACAGGGGGCAGGGAAAAACTGTTTTTT.